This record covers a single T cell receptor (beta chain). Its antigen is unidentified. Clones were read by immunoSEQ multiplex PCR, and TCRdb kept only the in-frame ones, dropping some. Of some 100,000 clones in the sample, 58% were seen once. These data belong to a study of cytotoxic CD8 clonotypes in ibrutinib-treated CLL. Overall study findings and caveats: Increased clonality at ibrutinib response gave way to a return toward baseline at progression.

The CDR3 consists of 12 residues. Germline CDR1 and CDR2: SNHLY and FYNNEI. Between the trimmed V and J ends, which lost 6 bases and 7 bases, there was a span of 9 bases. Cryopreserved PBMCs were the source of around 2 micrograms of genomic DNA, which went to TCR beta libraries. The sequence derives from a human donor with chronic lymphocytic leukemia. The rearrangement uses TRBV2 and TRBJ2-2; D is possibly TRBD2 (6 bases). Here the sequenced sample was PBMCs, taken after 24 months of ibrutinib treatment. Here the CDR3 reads CASRMGLGELFF. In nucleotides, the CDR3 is TGTGCCAGCAGAATGGGACTCGGGGAGCTGTTTTTT. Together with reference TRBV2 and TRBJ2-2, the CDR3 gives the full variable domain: EPEVTQTPSHQVTQMGQEVILRCVPISNHLYFYWYRQILGQKVEFLVSFYNNEISEKSEIFDDQFSVERPDGSNFTLKIRSTKLEDSAMYFCASRMGLGELFFGEGSRLTVL.